The following is a T cell receptor (beta chain) sequence with its context. Germline V gives CDR1 MDHEN, CDR2 SYDVKM. The CDR3 extends over 17 amino acids. V gave up 4 bases and J gave up 4 bases; unmatched junction bases: 13. Using immunoSEQ multiplex PCR, the repertoire was profiled, and TCRdb retains in-frame clones only, with some absent. The sample has around 990,000 clones; approximately 80% are singletons. The data belong to a study of shared clonotypes between healthy human individuals. The receptor comes from a man younger than 35 in good health. Some clones in this sample may be carry-over from other donors' samples. Sequenced material: memory CD4+ T cells from PBMCs. Subset given: CD45RA-negative fraction. This chain uses TRBV28 with TRBJ2-3; 8 nucleotides match TRBD2. This CDR3 reads CASSSTRLAIRPDTQYF. As DNA, the CDR3 is TGTGCCAGCAGTTCCACACGACTAGCGATAAGGCCAGATACGCAGTATTTT.